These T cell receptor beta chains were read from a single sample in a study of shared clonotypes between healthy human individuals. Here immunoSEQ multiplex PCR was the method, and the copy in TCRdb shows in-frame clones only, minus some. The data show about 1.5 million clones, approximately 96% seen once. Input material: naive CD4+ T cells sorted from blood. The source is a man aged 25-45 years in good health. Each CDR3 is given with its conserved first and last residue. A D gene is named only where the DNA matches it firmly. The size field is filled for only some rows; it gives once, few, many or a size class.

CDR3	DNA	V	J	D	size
CASSLDPATDTQYF	TGTGCCAGCAGCTTAGATCCCGCGACAGATACGCAGTATTTT	TRBV11-2	TRBJ2-3	NA	NA
CASRSIGLAGAIAGELFF	TGTGCCAGTAGAAGCATTGGGCTAGCGGGAGCAATCGCCGGGGAGCTGTTTTTT	TRBV19	TRBJ2-2	TRBD2	NA
CASSLGQGLETQYF	TGTGCCAGCTCCCTCGGACAGGGGTTAGAGACCCAGTACTTC	TRBV18	TRBJ2-5	TRBD1	NA
CATSKGRPQHF	TGTGCCACCAGCAAGGGACGGCCCCAGCATTTT	TRBV15	TRBJ1-5	NA	NA
CSVRSSREQYF	TGCAGCGTACGAAGTTCGCGAGAGCAGTACTTC	TRBV29-1	TRBJ2-7	NA	NA
CASSLVPGQGQETQYF	TGTGCCAGCAGCTTAGTTCCGGGACAGGGACAAGAGACCCAGTACTTC	TRBV7-9	TRBJ2-5	TRBD1	NA
CASSIALAADTQYF	TGTGCCAGTAGTATAGCGCTAGCGGCAGATACGCAGTATTTT	TRBV19	TRBJ2-3	TRBD2	NA
CASSLGVSADTQYF	TGTGCCAGCAGCTTGGGGGTTAGCGCGGATACGCAGTATTTT	TRBV5-6	TRBJ2-3	NA	NA
CASSPGTSGRVRYF	TGTGCCAGCAGCCCAGGGACTAGCGGGAGAGTTCGGTACTTC	TRBV9	TRBJ2-7	TRBD2	NA
CAISPGRMNTEAFF	TGTGCCATCAGCCCGGGACGGATGAACACTGAAGCTTTCTTT	TRBV10-3	TRBJ1-1	NA	NA
CASSSQANTGELFF	TGTGCCAGCAGCTCACAGGCGAACACCGGGGAGCTGTTTTTT	TRBV5-4	TRBJ2-2	NA	NA
CASSFTGQGTDTQYF	TGTGCCAGCAGCTTTACGGGACAAGGCACAGATACGCAGTATTTT	TRBV11-3	TRBJ2-3	NA	NA
CASSRGGGNNEKLFF	TGCGCCAGCAGCCGCGGGGGAGGCAATAATGAAAAACTGTTTTTT	TRBV5-1	TRBJ1-4	NA	NA
CASSLGGSAKLFF	TGTGCCAGCAGCTTGGGGGGATCTGCAAAACTGTTTTTT	TRBV5-6	TRBJ1-4	NA	NA
CASSTGRGAYEQYF	TGTGCCAGCAGCACCGGTCGGGGGGCCTACGAGCAGTACTTC	TRBV9	TRBJ2-7	TRBD2	NA
CASSPITLNGLAGEEQYF	TGTGCCAGCTCACCAATAACTTTAAATGGGCTAGCGGGAGAAGAGCAGTACTTC	TRBV18	TRBJ2-7	TRBD2	NA
CASSSELAWGRETQYF	TGCGCCAGCAGCTCTGAACTCGCGTGGGGTCGGGAGACCCAGTACTTC	TRBV5-1	TRBJ2-5	NA	NA
CASSSRTGGTGELFF	TGTGCCAGCAGCTCCCGAACAGGGGGCACCGGGGAGCTGTTTTTT	TRBV7-9	TRBJ2-2	TRBD1	NA
CASSLDRQGTSYEQYF	TGCGCCAGCAGCTTGGACCGACAGGGGACCTCCTACGAGCAGTACTTC	TRBV5-1	TRBJ2-7	TRBD1	NA
CASRQQGRAGTEAFF	TGTGCCAGTAGACAACAGGGGAGGGCGGGCACTGAAGCTTTCTTT	TRBV19	TRBJ1-1	TRBD1	NA
CASSLMVGGNQPQHF	TGTGCCAGCAGTTTAATGGTGGGGGGGAATCAGCCCCAGCATTTT	TRBV28	TRBJ1-5	NA	NA
CASSPTSGSGGGELFF	TGTGCCAGCAGTCCTACTAGCGGGAGCGGTGGCGGGGAGCTGTTTTTT	TRBV28	TRBJ2-2	TRBD2	NA
CASSYSGREYNEQFF	TGTGCCAGCAGTTATAGCGGGAGGGAATACAATGAGCAGTTCTTC	TRBV28	TRBJ2-1	TRBD2	NA
CASSFRNGYTF	TGTGCCAGCAGCTTCCGGAATGGCTACACCTTC	TRBV13	TRBJ1-2	NA	NA
CASKGLAGLGDNEQFF	TGTGCCAGCAAGGGACTAGCGGGCCTGGGGGACAATGAGCAGTTCTTC	TRBV5-5	TRBJ2-1	TRBD2	NA
CASRPGVYNEKLFF	TGTGCCAGCAGACCAGGGGTTTATAATGAAAAACTGTTTTTT	TRBV7-3	TRBJ1-4	NA	once
CASSQGTGEVQETQYF	TGTGCCAGCAGCCAAGGTACGGGGGAGGTCCAAGAGACCCAGTACTTC	TRBV4-2	TRBJ2-5	NA	NA
CASSLDKAYNSYNEQFF	TGTGCCAGCAGCTTGGATAAGGCGTACAACTCCTACAATGAGCAGTTCTTC	TRBV5-4	TRBJ2-1	NA	NA
CASSERTSGNNEQFF	TGTGCCAGCAGCGAGAGGACTAGCGGCAACAATGAGCAGTTCTTC	TRBV7-3	TRBJ2-1	TRBD2	NA
CASSLGVQPLSGANVLTF	TGTGCCAGCAGCTTAGGCGTTCAGCCCCTATCTGGGGCCAACGTCCTGACTTTC	TRBV7-8	TRBJ2-6	NA	NA
CASSPAGFLETQYF	TGTGCCAGCTCACCAGCAGGGTTTTTGGAGACCCAGTACTTC	TRBV18	TRBJ2-5	NA	NA
CASSPRVAGETQYF	TGTGCCAGCTCACCTCGGGTAGCGGGGGAGACCCAGTACTTC	TRBV18	TRBJ2-5	TRBD2	NA
CASSLYDKFSGTQYF	TGCGCCAGCAGCTTATACGACAAGTTTTCTGGGACCCAGTACTTC	TRBV5-1	TRBJ2-5	NA	NA
CASSFAPGEQYF	TGTGCCAGCAGTTTTGCCCCTGGTGAGCAGTACTTC	TRBV28	TRBJ2-7	NA	NA
CSVETGSVGNTIYF	TGCAGCGTTGAAACAGGCTCAGTTGGAAACACCATATATTTT	TRBV29-1	TRBJ1-3	NA	NA
CASRQGSYEQYF	TGCGCCAGCAGACAAGGTTCCTACGAGCAGTACTTC	TRBV10-2	TRBJ2-7	NA	NA
CASSLEPGQGYQPQHF	TGCGCCAGCAGCTTGGAACCGGGACAGGGCTACCAGCCCCAGCATTTT	TRBV5-1	TRBJ1-5	TRBD1	once
CASSPKPGQGTGELFF	TGTGCCAGCTCACCAAAACCGGGACAGGGCACCGGGGAGCTGTTTTTT	TRBV18	TRBJ2-2	TRBD1	once
CASSSRDEQYF	TGTGCCAGCAGTTCTAGGGACGAGCAGTACTTC	TRBV6-6	TRBJ2-7	NA	NA
CASSPGVVAYEQYF	TGTGCCAGCAGCCCCGGAGTGGTTGCCTACGAGCAGTACTTC	TRBV5-4	TRBJ2-7	NA	NA
CASSLVGTGYTEAFF	TGTGCCAGCAGCTTAGTAGGGACAGGTTATACTGAAGCTTTCTTT	TRBV11-1	TRBJ1-1	TRBD1	NA
CASSLNGKKPQHF	TGTGCCAGCAGCTTAAACGGGAAAAAGCCCCAGCATTTT	TRBV7-3	TRBJ1-5	NA	NA
CASSVRVANYGYTF	TGTGCCAGCAGTGTACGAGTAGCTAACTATGGCTACACCTTC	TRBV2	TRBJ1-2	NA	NA
CASSLGGRSDEQYF	TGTGCCAGCAGCTTGGGCGGGAGAAGCGACGAGCAGTACTTC	TRBV6-5	TRBJ2-7	TRBD2	NA